The present T cell receptor (beta chain) was sequenced within a study of CD8 T cells in ankylosing spondylitis. Findings and limits, study-wide: The authors reported significant enrichment of disease-linked clones in matched ankylosing spondylitis synovial fluid. Earlier authors reported some of these motif variants in reactive arthritis synovial fluid and blood.

One entry per CDR3 protein results from TCRdb running MiXCR on the 5' RACE reads. The sample has about 140,000 distinct CDR3 sequences, 7% to 10% seen once. Note on this clonotype: The target antigen is unknown.

CDR3 length: 13 residues. The V gene's germline CDR1 is SGHNT and CDR2 YYREEE (reference sequence). The V end was cut by 2 bases, the J end by 1 base, with 6 bases between. The TCR comes from a male donor with ankylosing spondylitis. The specimen sequenced was synovial fluid, either unsorted or a sorted T cell fraction (not recorded which). This chain links TRBV5-4 with TRBJ2-5; D not resolved. The CDR3 bases are TGTGCCAGCAGCTTATGGTCCCAAGAGACCCAGTACTTC. Amino acid sequence: CASSLWSQETQYF.